What follows describes a single T cell receptor (beta chain). Its specificity is unknown. This CDR3 region has 15 residues. CDR1 SEHNR and CDR2 FQNEAQ come from the germline V gene (reference sequence). V was cut by 5 bases and J by 8 bases, with 19 bases left in between. This record comes from a study of OX40 agonist ivuxolimab in advanced cancers. For the study at large: Intravenous ivuxolimab at 0.01 to 10 mg/kg was given to patients every 2 weeks. Whole-study results and caveats: At 0.1 to 3.0 mg/kg, CD4+ and CD8+ blood T cells expanded clonally by week 6.

Clones were read by immunoSEQ multiplex PCR, and TCRdb kept only the in-frame ones, dropping some. The sample includes about 53,000 clones, around 84% of them seen just once. This sequence was found in an adult with an advanced solid tumor such as melanoma, head and neck, liver or kidney cancer. The specimen comprised CD4+ or CD8+ T cells sorted from blood, sampled in a trial of the OX40 agonist ivuxolimab. The J gene is TRBJ2-1, the V gene TRBV7-9, with a weak D call TRBD2 (5 bases). This CDR3 reads CASSTRLAGHDEQFF. Here the CDR3 DNA reads TGTGCCAGCAGCACTAGACTGGCTGGGCACGATGAGCAGTTCTTC.